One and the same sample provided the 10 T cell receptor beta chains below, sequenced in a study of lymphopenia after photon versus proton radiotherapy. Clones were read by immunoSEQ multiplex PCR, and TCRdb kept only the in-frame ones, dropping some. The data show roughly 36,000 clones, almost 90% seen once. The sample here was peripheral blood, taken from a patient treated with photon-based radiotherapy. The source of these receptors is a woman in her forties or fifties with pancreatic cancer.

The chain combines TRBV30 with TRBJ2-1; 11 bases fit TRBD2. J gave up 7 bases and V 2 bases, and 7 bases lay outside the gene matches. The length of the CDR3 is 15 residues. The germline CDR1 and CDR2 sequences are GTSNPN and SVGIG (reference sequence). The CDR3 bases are TGTGCCTGGAGTTCTGTGGGACTAGCGGTGAATGAGCAGTTCTTC. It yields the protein CAWSSVGLAVNEQFF.

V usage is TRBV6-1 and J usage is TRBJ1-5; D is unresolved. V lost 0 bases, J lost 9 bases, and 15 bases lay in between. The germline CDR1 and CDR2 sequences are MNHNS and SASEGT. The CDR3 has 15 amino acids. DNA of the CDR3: TGTGCCAGCAGTGAAGCAGCAACAGAAAGGCGGCCCCAGCATTTT. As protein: CASSEAATERRPQHF.

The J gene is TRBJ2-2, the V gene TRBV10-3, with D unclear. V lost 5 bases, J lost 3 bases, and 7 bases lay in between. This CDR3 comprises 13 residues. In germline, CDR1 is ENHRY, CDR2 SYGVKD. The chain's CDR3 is CAISPDYTGELFF. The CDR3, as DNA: TGTGCCATCAGTCCTGACTACACCGGGGAGCTGTTTTTT.

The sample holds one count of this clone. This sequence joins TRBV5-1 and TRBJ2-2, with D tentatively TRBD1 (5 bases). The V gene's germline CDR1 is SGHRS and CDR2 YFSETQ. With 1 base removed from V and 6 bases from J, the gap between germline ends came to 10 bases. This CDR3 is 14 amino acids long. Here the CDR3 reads CASSLMTDPGELFF. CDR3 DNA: TGCGCCAGCAGCTTGATGACAGACCCCGGGGAGCTGTTTTTT.

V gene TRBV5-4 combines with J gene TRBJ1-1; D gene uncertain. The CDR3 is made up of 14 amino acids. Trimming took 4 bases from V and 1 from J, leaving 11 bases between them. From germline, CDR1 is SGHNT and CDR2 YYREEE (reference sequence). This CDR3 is CASSIGRANTEAFF. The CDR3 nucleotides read TGTGCCAGCAGCATCGGACGGGCGAACACTGAAGCTTTCTTT.

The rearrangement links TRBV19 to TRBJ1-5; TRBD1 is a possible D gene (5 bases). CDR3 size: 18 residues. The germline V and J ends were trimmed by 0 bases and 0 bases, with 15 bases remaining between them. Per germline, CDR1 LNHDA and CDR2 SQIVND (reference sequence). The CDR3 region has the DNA TGTGCCAGTAGTATAGATCTGGCAGGGCTAAATAGCAATCAGCCCCAGCATTTT. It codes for CASSIDLAGLNSNQPQHF.

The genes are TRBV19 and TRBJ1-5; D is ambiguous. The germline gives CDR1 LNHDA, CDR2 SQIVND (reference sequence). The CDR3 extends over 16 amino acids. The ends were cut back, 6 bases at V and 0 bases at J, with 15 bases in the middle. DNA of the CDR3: TGTGCCAGTAGGGACGTGGTGGACTTTAGCAATCAGCCCCAGCATTTT. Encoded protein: CASRDVVDFSNQPQHF. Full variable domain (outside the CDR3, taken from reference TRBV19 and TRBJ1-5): DGGITQSPKYLFRKEGQNVTLSCEQNLNHDAMYWYRQDPGQGLRLIYYSQIVNDFQKGDIAEGYSVSREKKESFPLTVTSAQKNPTAFYLCASRDVVDFSNQPQHFGDGTRLSIL.

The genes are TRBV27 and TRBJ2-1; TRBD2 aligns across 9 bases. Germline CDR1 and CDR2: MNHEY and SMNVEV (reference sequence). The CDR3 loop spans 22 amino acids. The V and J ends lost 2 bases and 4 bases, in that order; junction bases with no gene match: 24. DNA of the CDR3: TGTGCCAGCAGTTTAGGACCCCCCCTGGCTAGCGGGGCGGACAATCTATACAATGAGCAGTTCTTC. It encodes CASSLGPPLASGADNLYNEQFF.

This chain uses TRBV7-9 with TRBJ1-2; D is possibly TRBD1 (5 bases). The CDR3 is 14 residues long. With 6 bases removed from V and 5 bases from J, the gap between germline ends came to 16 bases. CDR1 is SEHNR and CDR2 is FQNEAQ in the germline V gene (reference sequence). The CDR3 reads CASSPGGDRYGYTF. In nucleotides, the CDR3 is TGTGCCAGCAGTCCCGGGGGAGACAGATATGGCTACACCTTC.

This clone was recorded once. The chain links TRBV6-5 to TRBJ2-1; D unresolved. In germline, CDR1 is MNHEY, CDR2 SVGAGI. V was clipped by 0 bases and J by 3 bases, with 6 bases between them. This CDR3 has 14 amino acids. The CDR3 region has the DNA TGTGCCAGCAGTTACTCCAAAGACTACAATGAGCAGTTCTTC. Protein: CASSYSKDYNEQFF.